Each of the 16 T cell receptor beta chains below was sequenced from the same sample in a study of shared clonotypes between healthy human individuals. Sequencing was performed with immunoSEQ multiplex PCR; in TCRdb, only in-frame clones are kept and a portion is missing. The data hold about 480,000 clones, with nearly 80% observed a single time. Input material: PBMCs. These receptors came from a woman aged 40 to 55 in good health. Some clones in this sample may be carry-over from other donors' samples.

V is TRBV28 and J is TRBJ2-3; 11 bases match TRBD2. Germline values: CDR1 MDHEN, CDR2 SYDVKM. The CDR3 is 14 amino acids. Trimming took 8 bases from V and 2 from J; bases not matched to a gene: 3. CDR3 residues: CASGTSGFTDTQYF. The CDR3 DNA sequence: TGTGCCAGCGGGACTAGCGGATTCACAGATACGCAGTATTTT.

The rearrangement joins TRBV28 to TRBJ1-2; unclear D gene. The CDR3 is made up of 15 amino acids. Trimming shortened V by 10 bases and J by 8 bases, and 26 bases separated the two germline ends. Germline CDR1 is MDHEN and CDR2 is SYDVKM. The CDR3 region has the DNA TGTGCCATCCACCGAGGATCTGGAGGAGGCCTAGGCTACACCTTC. Its protein is CAIHRGSGGGLGYTF.

This sequence joins TRBV27 and TRBJ2-1; TRBD1 might be the D (7 bases). Germline lookup yields CDR1 MNHEY and CDR2 SMNVEV (reference sequence). V lost 5 bases to trimming and J lost 0 bases, with 11 bases between them. This CDR3 comprises 15 residues. The CDR3 DNA reads TGTGCCAGCAGTCCAGGGGGGAGCTCCTACAATGAGCAGTTCTTC. The encoded protein is CASSPGGSSYNEQFF.

The CDR3 DNA reads TGTGCCAGCAGCCCCAGGTTCGTGGCAGGGGGCCCGAACACCGGGGAGCTGTTTTTT. This encodes CASSPRFVAGGPNTGELFF. V and J are TRBV4-2 and TRBJ2-2; 8 bases agree with TRBD1. The CDR3 covers 19 residues. Germline loops: CDR1 LGHNA, CDR2 YNFKEQ. The ends lost 4 bases at V and 0 bases at J; junction bases unmatched: 13.

This chain uses TRBV4-3 with TRBJ2-5, with D perhaps TRBD1 (6 bases). This CDR3 region has 13 residues. The germline V gene encodes CDR1 LGHNA and CDR2 YSLEER. V lost 4 bases and J lost 9, with 15 bases in between. In DNA form, the CDR3 reads TGCGCCAGCAGCCGAGTACAGGGATCAGCCCAGTACTTC. It specifies CASSRVQGSAQYF.

This chain connects TRBV25-1 to TRBJ2-5; D gene unclear. The V end lost 4 bases, the J end lost 1 base, and 19 bases lay between the germline ends. This CDR3 is 17 amino acids long. Germline V lookup: CDR1 MGHDK, CDR2 SYGVNS. The CDR3 here is CASSANRAGRPQETQYF. CDR3 nucleotide sequence: TGTGCCAGCAGTGCCAATAGGGCAGGACGACCCCAAGAGACCCAGTACTTC.

This chain connects TRBV27 to TRBJ2-4; D not resolved. Germline-derived CDR1 and CDR2 are MNHEY and SMNVEV (reference sequence). This CDR3 has 15 residues. V lost 5 bases and J 5 bases, leaving 16 bases between the germline ends. The CDR3 DNA follows: TGTGCCAGCAGTACAACGTGGGCTTCGGAAAACATTCAGTACTTC. Protein: CASSTTWASENIQYF.

The rearrangement links TRBV2 to TRBJ2-5; 9 bases are a match to TRBD2. Trimming removed 7 bases from V and 11 bases from J; junction bases left unmatched: 14. The CDR3 sequence is 14 residues long. The germline V gene has CDR1 SNHLY and CDR2 FYNNEI. CDR3 in DNA: TGTGCCAGCACTCCGTCTAGCGGGATTCGTGAGCAGTACTTC. It encodes CASTPSSGIREQYF. The variable domain in full, with the rest retrieved from reference TRBV2 and TRBJ2-5, is EPEVTQTPSHQVTQMGQEVILRCVPISNHLYFYWYRQILGQKVEFLVSFYNNEISEKSEIFDDQFSVERPDGSNFTLKIRSTKLEDSAMYFCASTPSSGIREQYFGPGTRLLVL.

Here the CDR3 DNA reads TGTGCCAGCAGCGTCTGGTCGAACACCGGGGAGCTGTTTTTT. Its translation: CASSVWSNTGELFF. The V gene is TRBV7-2, the J gene TRBJ2-2; D not resolved. Deletions cut 5 bases from V and 0 bases from J, with 7 bases between. The CDR3 consists of 14 residues. CDR1 is SGHTA and CDR2 is FQGNSA in the germline V gene.

V is TRBV6-5 and J is TRBJ2-1; 12 positions match TRBD2. There are 16 residues in the CDR3. With 1 base clipped from V and 8 bases from J, the junction kept 6 bases outside the gene matches. CDR1 and CDR2 (germline): MNHEY, SVGAGI. The CDR3 protein is CASSYFLAGGRDEQFF. As DNA, the CDR3 is TGTGCCAGCAGTTACTTCCTAGCGGGAGGGAGGGATGAGCAGTTCTTC.

This rearrangement joins TRBV30 to TRBJ2-7, with no clear D. The CDR3 spans 11 residues. The germline CDR1 and CDR2 sequences are GTSNPN and SVGIG (reference sequence). Trimming cost V 2 bases and J 3 bases, with 5 bases left between them. CDR3 region: CAWSTHYEQYF. The CDR3 region has the DNA TGTGCCTGGAGTACGCACTACGAGCAGTACTTC.

Concerning this clone itself: Possible read error: a much larger clone is one base away. The rearrangement uses TRBV28 and TRBJ2-1; 8 bases map to TRBD2. This CDR3 is 11 amino acids long. Germline lookup yields CDR1 MDHEN and CDR2 SYDVKM. The CDR3 protein is CVSRSPGGEFF. The CDR3 nucleotides read TGTGTCAGCAGATCCCCGGGAGGGGAGTTCTTC.

The chain has TRBV7-9 and TRBJ2-7; no clear D gene. Germline V gene lookup returns CDR1 SEHNR and CDR2 FQNEAQ (reference sequence). The CDR3 extends over 13 amino acids. Trimming pared 6 bases from V and 0 bases from J, leaving 9 bases between. The CDR3: CASRGISSYEQYF. The CDR3 DNA reads as TGTGCCAGCAGGGGGATAAGCTCCTACGAGCAGTACTTC.

The chain combines TRBV6-5 with TRBJ1-2; 10 bases are a match to TRBD1. The V segment lost 0 bases and the J segment 8 bases; nucleotides outside the gene matches: 6. The V gene's germline CDR1 is MNHEY and CDR2 SVGAGI. CDR3 length: 15 amino acids. Here the CDR3 reads CASSYSIGTGAGYTF. CDR3 in DNA: TGTGCCAGCAGTTACTCGATTGGGACAGGGGCAGGCTACACCTTC.

This sequence joins TRBV6-6 and TRBJ1-5; D uncertain. Trimming took 5 bases from V and 4 from J, leaving 9 bases between them. This CDR3 region has 13 residues. The germline V gene encodes CDR1 MNHNY and CDR2 SVGAGI (reference sequence). The CDR3 here is CASSRTVNQPQHF. The CDR3 bases are TGTGCCAGCAGTAGGACGGTGAATCAGCCCCAGCATTTT.

The chain is built from TRBV19 and TRBJ2-1; TRBD1 is a possible D gene (5 bases). CDR1 is LNHDA, CDR2 SQIVND, per germline (reference sequence). The V end lost 1 base, the J end lost 3 bases, and 10 bases lay between the germline ends. There are 15 residues in the CDR3. CDR3 coding DNA: TGTGCCAGTAGTATAGGGGTAGGGGTCTACAATGAGCAGTTCTTC. Translating gives CASSIGVGVYNEQFF.